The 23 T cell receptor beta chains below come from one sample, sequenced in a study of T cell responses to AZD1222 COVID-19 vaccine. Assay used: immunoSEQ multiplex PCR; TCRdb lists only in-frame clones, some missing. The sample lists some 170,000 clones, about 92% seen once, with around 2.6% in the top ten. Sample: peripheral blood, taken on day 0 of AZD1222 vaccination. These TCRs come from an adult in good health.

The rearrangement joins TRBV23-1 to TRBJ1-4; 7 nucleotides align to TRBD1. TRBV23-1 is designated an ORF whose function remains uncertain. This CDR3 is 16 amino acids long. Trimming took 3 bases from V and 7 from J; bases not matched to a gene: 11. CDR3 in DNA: TGCGCCAGCAGTCACCCCGACAGGGCACGAGCTGAAAAACTGTTTTTT. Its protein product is CASSHPDRARAEKLFF.

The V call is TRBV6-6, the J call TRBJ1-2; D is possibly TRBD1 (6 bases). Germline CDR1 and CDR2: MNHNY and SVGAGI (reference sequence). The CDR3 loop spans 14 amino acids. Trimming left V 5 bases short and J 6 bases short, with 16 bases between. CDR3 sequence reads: CASSLDRSVNGYTF. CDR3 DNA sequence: TGTGCCAGCAGTCTTGACAGGAGTGTGAATGGCTACACCTTC.

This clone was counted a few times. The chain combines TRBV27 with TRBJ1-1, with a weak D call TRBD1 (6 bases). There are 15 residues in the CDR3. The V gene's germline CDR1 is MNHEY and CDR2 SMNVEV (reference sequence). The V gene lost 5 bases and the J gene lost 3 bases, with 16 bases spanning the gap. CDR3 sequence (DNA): TGTGCCAGCAGTCCGATCCACCGACAGGACACTGAAGCTTTCTTT. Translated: CASSPIHRQDTEAFF.

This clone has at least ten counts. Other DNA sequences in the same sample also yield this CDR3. CDR3 amino acids: CASSLVPYNEQFF. For the CDR3, the DNA is TGTGCCAGCAGCTTAGTACCTTACAATGAGCAGTTCTTC. The J gene is TRBJ2-1, the V gene TRBV11-3, with D unclear. V was cut by 1 base and J by 4 bases, with 5 bases left in between. The length of the CDR3 is 13 residues. CDR1 and CDR2 (germline): SGHNT, YENEEA.

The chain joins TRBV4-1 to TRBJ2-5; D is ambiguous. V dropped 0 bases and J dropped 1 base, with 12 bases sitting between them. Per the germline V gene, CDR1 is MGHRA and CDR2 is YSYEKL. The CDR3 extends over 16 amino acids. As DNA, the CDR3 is TGCGCCAGCAGCCAAGACCACAGCTCGGGCCAAGAGACCCAGTACTTC. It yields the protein CASSQDHSSGQETQYF.

The CDR3 DNA reads as TGTGCCAGCAGCCCCACCTGGGGCACTGAAGCTTTCTTT. It codes for CASSPTWGTEAFF. The genes are TRBV3-1 (or the pseudogene TRBV3-2) and TRBJ1-1; no clear D. Germline loops: CDR1 LGHDT, CDR2 YNNKEL (reference sequence). With 4 bases removed from V and 4 bases from J, the gap between germline ends came to 10 bases. This CDR3 comprises 13 residues.

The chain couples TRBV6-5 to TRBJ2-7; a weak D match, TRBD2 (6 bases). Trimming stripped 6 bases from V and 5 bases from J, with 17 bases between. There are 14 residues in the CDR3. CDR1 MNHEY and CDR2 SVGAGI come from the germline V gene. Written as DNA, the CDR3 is TGTGCCAGCAGCTACATCCGTGGCGGGAACGAGCAGTACTTC. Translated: CASSYIRGGNEQYF.

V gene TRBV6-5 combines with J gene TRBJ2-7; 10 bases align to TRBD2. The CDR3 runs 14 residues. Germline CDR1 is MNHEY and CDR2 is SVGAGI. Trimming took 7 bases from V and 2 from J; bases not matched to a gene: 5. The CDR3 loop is CASKLAGEPYEQYF. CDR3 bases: TGTGCCAGCAAGCTAGCGGGAGAGCCCTACGAGCAGTACTTC.

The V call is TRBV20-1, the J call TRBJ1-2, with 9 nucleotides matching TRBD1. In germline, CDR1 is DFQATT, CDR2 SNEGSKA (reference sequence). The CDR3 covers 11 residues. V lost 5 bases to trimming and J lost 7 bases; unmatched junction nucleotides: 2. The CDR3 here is CSAGDRVGYTF. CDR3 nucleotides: TGCAGTGCTGGGGACAGGGTTGGCTACACCTTC.

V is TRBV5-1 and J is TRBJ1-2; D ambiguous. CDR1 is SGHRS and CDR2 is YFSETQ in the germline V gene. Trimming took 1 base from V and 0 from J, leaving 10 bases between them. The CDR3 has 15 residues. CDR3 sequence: CASSLRPDSNYGYTF. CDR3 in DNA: TGCGCCAGCAGCTTGCGGCCGGACTCTAACTATGGCTACACCTTC.

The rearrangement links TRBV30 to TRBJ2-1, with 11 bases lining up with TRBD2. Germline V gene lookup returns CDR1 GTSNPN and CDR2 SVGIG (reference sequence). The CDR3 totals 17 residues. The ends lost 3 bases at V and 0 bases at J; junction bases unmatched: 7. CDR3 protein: CAWRRGLAESSYNEQFF. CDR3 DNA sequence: TGTGCCTGGAGGAGGGGACTAGCGGAAAGCTCCTACAATGAGCAGTTCTTC.

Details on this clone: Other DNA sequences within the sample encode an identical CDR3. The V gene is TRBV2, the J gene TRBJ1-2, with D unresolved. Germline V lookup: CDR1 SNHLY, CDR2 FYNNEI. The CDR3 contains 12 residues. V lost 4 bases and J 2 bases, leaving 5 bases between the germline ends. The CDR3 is CASSGQNYGYTF. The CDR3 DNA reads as TGTGCCAGCAGTGGGCAGAACTATGGCTACACCTTC.

CDR3 sequence: CASSVDLTGGMNTEAFF. The CDR3 coding sequence is TGTGCCAGCAGCGTAGACCTGACAGGGGGCATGAACACTGAAGCTTTCTTT. The chain combines TRBV9 with TRBJ1-1; 10 bases map to TRBD1. The CDR3 spans 17 residues. CDR1 SGDLS and CDR2 YYNGEE come from the germline V gene. The trim removed 0 bases at V and 0 bases at J, leaving 5 bases unmatched.

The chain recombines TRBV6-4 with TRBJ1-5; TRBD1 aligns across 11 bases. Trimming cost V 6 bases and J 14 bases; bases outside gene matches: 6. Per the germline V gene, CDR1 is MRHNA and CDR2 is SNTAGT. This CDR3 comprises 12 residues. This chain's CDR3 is CASSIPGQGEHF. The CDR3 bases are TGTGCCAGCAGCATACCGGGACAGGGGGAGCATTTT.

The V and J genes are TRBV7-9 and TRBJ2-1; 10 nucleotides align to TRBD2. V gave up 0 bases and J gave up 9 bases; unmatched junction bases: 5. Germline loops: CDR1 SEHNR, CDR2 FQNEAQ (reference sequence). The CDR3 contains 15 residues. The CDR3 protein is CASSLAAGGVFEQFF. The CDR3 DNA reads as TGTGCCAGCAGCTTAGCAGCGGGAGGGGTCTTTGAGCAGTTCTTC. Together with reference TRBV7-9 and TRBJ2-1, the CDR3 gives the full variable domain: DTGVSQNPRHKITKRGQNVTFRCDPISEHNRLYWYRQTLGQGPEFLTYFQNEAQLEKSRLLSDRFSAERPKGSFSTLEIQRTEQGDSAMYLCASSLAAGGVFEQFFGPGTRLTVL.

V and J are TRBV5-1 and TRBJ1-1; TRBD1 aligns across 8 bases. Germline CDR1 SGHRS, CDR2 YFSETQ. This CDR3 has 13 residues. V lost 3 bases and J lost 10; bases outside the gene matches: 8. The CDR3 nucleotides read TGCGCCAGCAGCTCGGACAGGGTCGGATCAGCTTTCTTT. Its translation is CASSSDRVGSAFF.

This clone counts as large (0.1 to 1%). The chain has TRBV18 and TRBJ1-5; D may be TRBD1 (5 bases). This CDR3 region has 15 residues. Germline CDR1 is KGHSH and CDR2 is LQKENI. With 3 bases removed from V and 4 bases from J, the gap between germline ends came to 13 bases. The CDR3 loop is CASSPDRQMNQPQHF. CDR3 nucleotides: TGTGCCAGCTCACCCGATCGACAGATGAATCAGCCCCAGCATTTT. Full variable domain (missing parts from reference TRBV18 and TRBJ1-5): NAGVMQNPRHLVRRRGQEARLRCSPMKGHSHVYWYRQLPEEGLKFMVYLQKENIIDESGMPKERFSAEFPKEGPSILRIQQVVRGDSAAYFCASSPDRQMNQPQHFGDGTRLSIL.

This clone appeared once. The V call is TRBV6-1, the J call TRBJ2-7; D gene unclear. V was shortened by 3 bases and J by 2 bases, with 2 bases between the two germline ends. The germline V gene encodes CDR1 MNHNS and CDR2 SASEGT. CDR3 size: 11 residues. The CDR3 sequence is CASSDPYEQYF. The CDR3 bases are TGTGCCAGCAGTGACCCCTACGAGCAGTACTTC.

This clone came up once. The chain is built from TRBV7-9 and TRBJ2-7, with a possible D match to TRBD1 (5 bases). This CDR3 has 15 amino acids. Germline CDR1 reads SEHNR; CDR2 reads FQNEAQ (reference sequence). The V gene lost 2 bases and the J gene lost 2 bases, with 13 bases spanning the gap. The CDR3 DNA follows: TGTGCCAGCAGCTTAAAGCAGGGCCCGACCTACGAGCAGTACTTC. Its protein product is CASSLKQGPTYEQYF.

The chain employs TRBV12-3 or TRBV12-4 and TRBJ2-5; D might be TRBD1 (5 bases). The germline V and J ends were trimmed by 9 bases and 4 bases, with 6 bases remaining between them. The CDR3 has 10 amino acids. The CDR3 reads CARGPETQYF. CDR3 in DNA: TGTGCCAGGGGGCCAGAGACCCAGTACTTC.

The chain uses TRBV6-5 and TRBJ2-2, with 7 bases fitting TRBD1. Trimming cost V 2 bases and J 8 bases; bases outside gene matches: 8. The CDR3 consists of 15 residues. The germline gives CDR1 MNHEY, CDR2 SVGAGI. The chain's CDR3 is CASSYTDRPSGELFF. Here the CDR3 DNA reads TGTGCCAGCAGTTACACGGACAGGCCCTCAGGGGAGCTGTTTTTT.

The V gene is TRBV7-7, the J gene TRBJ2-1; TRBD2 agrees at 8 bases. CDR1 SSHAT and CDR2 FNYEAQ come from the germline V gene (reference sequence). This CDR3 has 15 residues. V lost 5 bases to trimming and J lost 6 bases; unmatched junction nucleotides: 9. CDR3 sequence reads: CASSPQPGGGNEQFF. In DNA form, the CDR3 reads TGTGCCAGCAGCCCACAGCCGGGAGGGGGCAATGAGCAGTTCTTC.

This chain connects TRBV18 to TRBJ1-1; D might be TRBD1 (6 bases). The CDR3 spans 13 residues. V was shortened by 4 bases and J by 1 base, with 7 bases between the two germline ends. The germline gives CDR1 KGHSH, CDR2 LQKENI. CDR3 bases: TGTGCCAGCTCACGAGGGGGGAACACTGAAGCTTTCTTT. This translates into CASSRGGNTEAFF.